This T cell receptor beta chain was captured by sequencing in a study of cytomegalovirus exposure and HLA in healthy donors. Germline CDR1 and CDR2: SGHKS and YYEKEE (reference sequence). V trimming: 2 bases; J trimming: 3 bases; junction bases outside the gene matches: 10. CDR3 length: 16 residues. PCR employed 60 Vbeta and 13 Jbeta primers. Measured with immunoSEQ multiplex PCR; TCRdb has only the in-frame clones, and not every one. The sample has about 120,000 clones; around 81% are singletons. V and J are TRBV5-5 and TRBJ2-7, with 8 bases fitting TRBD2. Material for sequencing was PBMCs. This clonotype was obtained from a woman aged 40 to 50 in good health and CMV-seronegative. In DNA form, the CDR3 reads TGTGCCAGCAGCTTAGTCTTAGCGGGAAGCCTCTACGAGCAGTACTTC. It encodes CASSLVLAGSLYEQYF.